Here is one T cell receptor (beta chain) with its context. This specimen comes from a study of blood T cell repertoires in COVID-19. This CDR3 contains 17 residues. The germline CDR1 and CDR2 sequences are MNHEY and SMNVEV (reference sequence). The germline V and J ends were trimmed by 0 bases and 4 bases, with 16 bases remaining between them. The repertoire was sequenced with immunoSEQ multiplex PCR; TCRdb's copy has only in-frame clones and lacks some. Of more than 200,000 clones in the sample, about 90% were seen once. The source is a man aged 25-45 years who had recovered from COVID-19. The V gene is TRBV27, the J gene TRBJ1-3; D may be TRBD1 (6 bases). Source material: PBMCs or T cells enriched from blood (not recorded which). This CDR3 reads CASSLSNREAYGNTIYF. CDR3 coding DNA: TGTGCCAGCAGTTTATCCAACAGGGAAGCGTACGGAAACACCATATATTTT.